One sample yielded the 5 T cell receptor beta chains listed below, sequenced in a study of cytomegalovirus exposure and HLA in healthy donors (dated by TCRdb to about 2017). The library relied on the immunoSEQ multiplex PCR assay. Not all clones reach the TCRdb copy of this immuneACCESS table, which keeps in-frame sequences only. Checked studies attribute under half of the gap to unresolved V genes and leave the rest unexplained. Within this sample are 90,000 to 150,000 clones, with about 85% of them counted one time only. Around 4.5% of the sample is in the top ten clones. Sequenced: PBMCs. These receptors were taken from a man younger than 35 in good health and CMV-seropositive.

The chain couples TRBV6-1 to TRBJ1-2; 7 bases are a match to TRBD1. Germline V lookup: CDR1 MNHNS, CDR2 SASEGT. V gave up 7 bases and J gave up 6 bases; unmatched junction bases: 5. The CDR3 totals 12 residues. CDR3 loop: CASTPTGNGYTF. CDR3 DNA: TGTGCCAGCACCCCGACAGGGAATGGCTACACCTTC.

This clone was found once. The chain uses TRBV7-6 and TRBJ2-6, with D perhaps TRBD2 (7 bases). Trimming pared 2 bases from V and 4 bases from J, leaving 15 bases between. The germline CDR1 and CDR2 sequences are SGHVS and FNYEAQ. This CDR3 contains 17 residues. The CDR3 sequence is CASSLSGGISGANVLTF. The CDR3 coding sequence is TGTGCCAGCAGCTTATCGGGGGGCATTTCCGGGGCCAACGTCCTGACTTTC.

The chain couples TRBV5-1 to TRBJ2-2; D uncertain. The germline V and J ends were trimmed by 0 bases and 4 bases, with 13 bases remaining between them. The CDR3 is made up of 16 amino acids. Germline CDR1 SGHRS, CDR2 YFSETQ. CDR3 region: CASSLVAEPATGELFF. The DNA for the CDR3 is TGCGCCAGCAGCTTGGTGGCGGAGCCCGCCACCGGGGAGCTGTTTTTT.

The chain is built from TRBV19 and TRBJ1-2, with unresolved D. Trimming removed 0 bases at V and 4 bases at J, with 9 bases between. The CDR3 extends over 14 amino acids. Germline assignment: CDR1 LNHDA and CDR2 SQIVND (reference sequence). DNA for the CDR3: TGTGCCAGTAGTATAGAGAGAGGAATCTATGGCTACACCTTC. Protein: CASSIERGIYGYTF.

This sequence joins TRBV6-6 and TRBJ1-3, with D possibly being TRBD1 (5 bases). The CDR3 totals 14 residues. The V and J ends lost 5 bases and 0 bases respectively, with 8 bases between them. Germline V lookup: CDR1 MNHNY, CDR2 SVGAGI (reference sequence). The CDR3: CASSSDSSGNTIYF. CDR3 nucleotides: TGTGCCAGCAGTAGCGACAGCTCTGGAAACACCATATATTTT.